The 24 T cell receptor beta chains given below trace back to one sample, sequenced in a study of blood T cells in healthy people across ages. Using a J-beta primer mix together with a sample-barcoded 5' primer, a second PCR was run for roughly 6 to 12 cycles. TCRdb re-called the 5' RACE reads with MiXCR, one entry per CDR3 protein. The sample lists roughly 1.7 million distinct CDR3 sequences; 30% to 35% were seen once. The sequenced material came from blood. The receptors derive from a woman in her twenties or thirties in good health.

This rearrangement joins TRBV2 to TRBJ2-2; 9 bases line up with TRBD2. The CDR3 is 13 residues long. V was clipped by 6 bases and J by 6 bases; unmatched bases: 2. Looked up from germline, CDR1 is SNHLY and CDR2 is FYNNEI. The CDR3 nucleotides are TGTGCCAGCAGGCGGGAGGGCGCCGGGGAGCTGTTTTTT. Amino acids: CASRREGAGELFF.

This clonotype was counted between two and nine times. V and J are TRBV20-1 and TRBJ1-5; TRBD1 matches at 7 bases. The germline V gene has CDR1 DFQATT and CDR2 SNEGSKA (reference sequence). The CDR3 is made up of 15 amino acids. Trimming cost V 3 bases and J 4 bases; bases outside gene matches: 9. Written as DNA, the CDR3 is TGCAGTGCTAGGGACAGGTCGCTACGGAATCAGCCCCAGCATTTT. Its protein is CSARDRSLRNQPQHF.

The CDR3 region is CSAGGQGTNYGYTF. The CDR3 DNA sequence: TGCAGTGCCGGGGGCCAGGGTACAAACTATGGCTACACCTTC. The V gene is TRBV20-1, the J gene TRBJ1-2; weak D call: TRBD1 (6 bases). The CDR3 length is 14 residues. Germline-derived CDR1 and CDR2 are DFQATT and SNEGSKA (reference sequence). The V end was cut by 6 bases, the J end by 2 bases, with 16 bases between.

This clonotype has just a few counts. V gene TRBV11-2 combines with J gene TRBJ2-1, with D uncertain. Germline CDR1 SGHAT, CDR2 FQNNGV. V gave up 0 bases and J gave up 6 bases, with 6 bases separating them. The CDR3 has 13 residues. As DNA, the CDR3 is TGTGCCAGCAGCTTAGATTGGAGCAATGAGCAGTTCTTC. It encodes CASSLDWSNEQFF.

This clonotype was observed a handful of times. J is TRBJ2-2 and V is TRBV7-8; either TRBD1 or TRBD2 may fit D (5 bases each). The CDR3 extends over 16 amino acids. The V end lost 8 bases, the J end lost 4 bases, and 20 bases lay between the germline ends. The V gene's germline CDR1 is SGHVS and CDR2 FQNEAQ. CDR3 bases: TGTGCCAGCTTTCCCGATAGGGGTCGGGGCACCGGGGAGCTGTTTTTT. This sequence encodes CASFPDRGRGTGELFF.

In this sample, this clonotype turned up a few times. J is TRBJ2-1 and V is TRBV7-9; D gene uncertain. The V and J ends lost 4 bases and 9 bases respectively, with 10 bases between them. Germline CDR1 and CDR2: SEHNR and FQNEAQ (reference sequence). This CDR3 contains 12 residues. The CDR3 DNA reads TGTGCCAGCAGCTCCGGAGTGAGTGAGCAGTTCTTC. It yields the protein CASSSGVSEQFF.

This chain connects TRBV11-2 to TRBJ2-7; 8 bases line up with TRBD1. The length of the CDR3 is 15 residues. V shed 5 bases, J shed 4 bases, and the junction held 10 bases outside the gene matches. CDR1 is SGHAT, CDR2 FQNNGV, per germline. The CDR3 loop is CASSPRTGMVYEQYF. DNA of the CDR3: TGTGCCAGCAGCCCGCGGACAGGGATGGTTTACGAGCAGTACTTC.

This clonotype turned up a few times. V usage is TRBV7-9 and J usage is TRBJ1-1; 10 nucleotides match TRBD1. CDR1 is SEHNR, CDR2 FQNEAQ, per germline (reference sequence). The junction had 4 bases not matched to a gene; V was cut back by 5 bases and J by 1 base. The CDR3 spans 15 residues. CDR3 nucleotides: TGTGCCAGCAGCCTTAGACAGGGGGCGAACACTGAAGCTTTCTTT. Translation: CASSLRQGANTEAFF.

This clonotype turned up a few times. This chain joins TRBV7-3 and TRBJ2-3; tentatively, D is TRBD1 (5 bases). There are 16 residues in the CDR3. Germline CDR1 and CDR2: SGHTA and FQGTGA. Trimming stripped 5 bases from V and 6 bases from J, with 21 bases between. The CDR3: CASSVWGRSGVDTQYF. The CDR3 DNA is TGTGCCAGCAGCGTATGGGGCCGGTCGGGCGTGGATACGCAGTATTTT.

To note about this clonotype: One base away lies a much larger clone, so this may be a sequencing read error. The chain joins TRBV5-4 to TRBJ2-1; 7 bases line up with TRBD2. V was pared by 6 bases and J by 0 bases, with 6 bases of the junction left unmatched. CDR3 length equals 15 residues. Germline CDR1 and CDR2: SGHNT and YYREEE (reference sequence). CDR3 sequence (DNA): TGTGCCAGCACCGTAGTAGCGGGCTCCTACAATGAGCAGTTCTTC. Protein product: CASTVVAGSYNEQFF.

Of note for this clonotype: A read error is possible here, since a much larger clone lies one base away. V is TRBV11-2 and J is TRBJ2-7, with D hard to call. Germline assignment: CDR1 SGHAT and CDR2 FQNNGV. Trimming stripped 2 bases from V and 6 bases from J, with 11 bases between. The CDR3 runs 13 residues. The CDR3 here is CASSLIGMCEQYF. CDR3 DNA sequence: TGTGCCAGCAGCTTAATAGGCATGTGCGAGCAGTACTTC.

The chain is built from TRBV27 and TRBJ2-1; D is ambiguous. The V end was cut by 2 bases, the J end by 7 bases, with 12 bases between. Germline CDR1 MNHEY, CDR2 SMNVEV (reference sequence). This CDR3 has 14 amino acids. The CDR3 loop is CASSLDMSENEQFF. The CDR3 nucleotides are TGTGCCAGCAGTTTAGATATGAGTGAGAATGAGCAGTTCTTC.

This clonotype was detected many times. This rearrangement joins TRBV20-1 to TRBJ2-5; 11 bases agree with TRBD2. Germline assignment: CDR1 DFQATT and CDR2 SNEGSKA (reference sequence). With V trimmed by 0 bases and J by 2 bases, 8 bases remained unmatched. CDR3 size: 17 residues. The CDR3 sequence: CSARDPRLAGIQETQYF. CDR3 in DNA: TGCAGTGCTAGAGACCCCAGACTAGCGGGGATACAAGAGACCCAGTACTTC.

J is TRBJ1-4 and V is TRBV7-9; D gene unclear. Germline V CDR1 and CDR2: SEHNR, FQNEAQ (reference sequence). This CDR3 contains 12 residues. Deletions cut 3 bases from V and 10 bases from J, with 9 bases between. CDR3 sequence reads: CASSFPEGKLFF. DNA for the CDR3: TGTGCCAGCAGCTTCCCTGAGGGAAAACTGTTTTTT.

CDR3 region: CASSPGRGGATNEKLFF. The CDR3, as DNA: TGTGCCAGCAGCCCCGGTCGGGGGGGCGCAACTAATGAAAAACTGTTTTTT. V usage is TRBV7-6 and J usage is TRBJ1-4, with D tentatively TRBD1 (6 bases). The CDR3 sequence is 17 residues long. Germline V gene lookup returns CDR1 SGHVS and CDR2 FNYEAQ. Trimming left V 5 bases short and J 0 bases short, with 16 bases between.

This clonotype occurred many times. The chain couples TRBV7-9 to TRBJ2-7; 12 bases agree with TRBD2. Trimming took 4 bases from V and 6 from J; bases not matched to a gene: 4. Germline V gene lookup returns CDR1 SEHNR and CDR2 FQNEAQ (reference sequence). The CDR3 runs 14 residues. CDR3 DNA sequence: TGTGCCAGCAGCTCTAGCGGGAGGGCAGCCGAGCAGTACTTC. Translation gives CASSSSGRAAEQYF. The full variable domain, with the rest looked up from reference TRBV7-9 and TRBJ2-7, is DTGVSQNPRHKITKRGQNVTFRCDPISEHNRLYWYRQTLGQGPEFLTYFQNEAQLEKSRLLSDRFSAERPKGSFSTLEIQRTEQGDSAMYLCASSSSGRAAEQYFGPGTRLTVT.

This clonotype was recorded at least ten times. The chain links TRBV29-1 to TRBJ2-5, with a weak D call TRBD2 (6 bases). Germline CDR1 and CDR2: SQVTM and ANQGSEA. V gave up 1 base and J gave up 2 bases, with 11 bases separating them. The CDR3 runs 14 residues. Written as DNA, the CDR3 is TGCAGCGTTGAAGTGCGGGAAGTACAAGAGACCCAGTACTTC. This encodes CSVEVREVQETQYF.

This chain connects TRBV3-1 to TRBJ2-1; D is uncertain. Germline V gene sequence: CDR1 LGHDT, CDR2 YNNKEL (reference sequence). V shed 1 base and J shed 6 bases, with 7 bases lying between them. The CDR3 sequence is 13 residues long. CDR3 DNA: TGTGCCAGCAGCCAAGTCTACAGCAATGAGCAGTTCTTC. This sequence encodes CASSQVYSNEQFF.

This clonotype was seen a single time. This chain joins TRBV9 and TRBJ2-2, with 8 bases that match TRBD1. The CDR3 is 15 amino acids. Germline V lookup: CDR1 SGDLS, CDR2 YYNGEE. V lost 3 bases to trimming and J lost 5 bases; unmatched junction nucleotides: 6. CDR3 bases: TGTGCCAGCAGCGGGCTGACAGGGGCAACCGGGGAGCTGTTTTTT. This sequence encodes CASSGLTGATGELFF.

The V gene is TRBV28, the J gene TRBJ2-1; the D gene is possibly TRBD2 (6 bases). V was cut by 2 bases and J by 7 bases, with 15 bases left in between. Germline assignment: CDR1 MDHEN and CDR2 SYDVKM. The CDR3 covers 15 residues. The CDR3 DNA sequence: TGTGCCAGCAGTTTAACGGCGGGGATGTCAAATGAGCAGTTCTTC. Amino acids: CASSLTAGMSNEQFF.

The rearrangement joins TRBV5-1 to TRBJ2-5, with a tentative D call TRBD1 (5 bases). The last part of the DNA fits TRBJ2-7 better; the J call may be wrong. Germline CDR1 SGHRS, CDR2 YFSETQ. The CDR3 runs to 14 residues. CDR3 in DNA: TGCGCCAGCAGCCAAAACTCAGGGAACTACGAGCAGTACTTC. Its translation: CASSQNSGNYEQYF.

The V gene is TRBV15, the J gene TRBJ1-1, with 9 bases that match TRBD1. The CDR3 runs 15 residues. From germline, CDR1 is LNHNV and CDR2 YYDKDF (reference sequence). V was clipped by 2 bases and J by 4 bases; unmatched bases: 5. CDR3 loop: CATSRHKTGGTEAFF. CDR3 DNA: TGTGCCACCAGCAGACACAAGACAGGGGGCACTGAAGCTTTCTTT.

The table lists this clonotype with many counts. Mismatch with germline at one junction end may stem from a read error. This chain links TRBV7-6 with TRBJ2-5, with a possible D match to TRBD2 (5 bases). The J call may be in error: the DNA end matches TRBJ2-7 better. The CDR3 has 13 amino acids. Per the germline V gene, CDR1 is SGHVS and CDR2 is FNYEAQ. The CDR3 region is CASSLARGGEQYF. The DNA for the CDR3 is TGCGCCAGCAGCCTAGCCCGGGGTGGCGAGCAGTACTTC.

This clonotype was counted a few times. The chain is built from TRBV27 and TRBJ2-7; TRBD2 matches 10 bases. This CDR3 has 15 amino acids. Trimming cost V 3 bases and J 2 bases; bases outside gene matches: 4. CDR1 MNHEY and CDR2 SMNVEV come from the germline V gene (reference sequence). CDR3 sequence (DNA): TGTGCCAGCAGTTTTAAGGGACTAGCGACCTACGAGCAGTACTTC. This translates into CASSFKGLATYEQYF.